This T cell receptor (beta chain) was found in a study of blood T cell repertoires in COVID-19. Study at large: Samples taken during acute and convalescent COVID-19 were collected in the United States, Italy and Spain. T cells, B-cell-depleted T cells, or PBMCs provided the cDNA or gDNA that served as material.

In the source study's methods: How many nucleated cells were present was estimated from reference gene primer amplification. TCRdb keeps only in-frame clones here, not all; method: immunoSEQ multiplex PCR. D and trimming come from the DNA, and the V and J calls and clone size come from that table. The sample consists of about 50,000 clones, about 90% of them appearing once. The CDR3 contains 15 residues. The germline V gene encodes CDR1 MNHNY and CDR2 SVGAGI (reference sequence). With 0 bases clipped from V and 0 bases from J, the junction kept 1 base outside the gene matches. The chain is built from TRBV6-6 and TRBJ2-7; 8 bases match TRBD1. The TCR comes from a man older than 75 with active or convalescent COVID-19. The material sequenced was peripheral blood. The CDR3 protein is CASSYSQGASYEQYF. DNA for the CDR3: TGTGCCAGCAGTTACTCTCAGGGGGCCTCCTACGAGCAGTACTTC.